A single sample gave rise to the 5 T cell receptor beta chains below, sequenced in a study of blood T cell repertoires in COVID-19. The protocol was immunoSEQ multiplex PCR, while the TCRdb copy is restricted to in-frame clones and leaves out a portion. The sample includes tens of thousands of clones, around four fifths of them seen just once. Sequencing input: peripheral blood. The receptors stem from a man aged 50 to 59 with acute or convalescent COVID-19.

The rearrangement joins TRBV11-2 to TRBJ2-1, with no clear D. V lost 5 bases to trimming and J lost 7 bases, with 15 bases between them. Germline V gene sequence: CDR1 SGHAT, CDR2 FQNNGV. The length of the CDR3 is 14 residues. The CDR3 bases are TGTGCCAGCAGCCCACTTGTAACTGCTAATGAGCAGTTCTTC. Encoded protein: CASSPLVTANEQFF.

The J gene is TRBJ2-1, the V gene TRBV4-3; D is possibly TRBD2 (5 bases). The germline V gene has CDR1 LGHNA and CDR2 YSLEER. This CDR3 has 17 amino acids. The germline V and J ends were trimmed by 0 bases and 1 base, with 13 bases remaining between them. CDR3 coding DNA: TGCGCCAGCAGCCAAGATCGAGGGAAAGGGTCCTACAATGAGCAGTTCTTC. The encoded protein is CASSQDRGKGSYNEQFF.

This chain joins TRBV5-6 and TRBJ1-4; 10 bases are shared with TRBD1. The V gene end was trimmed by 4 bases and the J gene end by 6 bases; junction bases not matched to a gene: 6. This CDR3 has 15 amino acids. Germline loops: CDR1 SGHDT, CDR2 YYEEEE. The CDR3 here is CASSGRDRGYEKLFF. The CDR3 coding sequence is TGTGCCAGCAGCGGGCGGGACAGGGGATATGAAAAACTGTTTTTT.

This clone was counted a few times. This sequence joins TRBV19 and TRBJ2-3; D not certain. Trimming stripped 8 bases from V and 6 bases from J, with 9 bases between. This CDR3 spans 11 amino acids. CDR1 is LNHDA and CDR2 is SQIVND in the germline V gene (reference sequence). DNA of the CDR3: TGTGCCAGTTCCGAGATTGATACGCAGTATTTT. It codes for CASSEIDTQYF.

This chain joins TRBV19 and TRBJ2-4, with D possibly matching TRBD2 (5 bases). The V gene's germline CDR1 is LNHDA and CDR2 SQIVND (reference sequence). Deletions cut 4 bases from V and 0 bases from J, with 10 bases between. This CDR3 is built from 15 residues. The CDR3 region is CASSNGNIAKNIQYF. The CDR3 DNA reads TGTGCCAGTAGTAACGGGAATATAGCCAAAAACATTCAGTACTTC.